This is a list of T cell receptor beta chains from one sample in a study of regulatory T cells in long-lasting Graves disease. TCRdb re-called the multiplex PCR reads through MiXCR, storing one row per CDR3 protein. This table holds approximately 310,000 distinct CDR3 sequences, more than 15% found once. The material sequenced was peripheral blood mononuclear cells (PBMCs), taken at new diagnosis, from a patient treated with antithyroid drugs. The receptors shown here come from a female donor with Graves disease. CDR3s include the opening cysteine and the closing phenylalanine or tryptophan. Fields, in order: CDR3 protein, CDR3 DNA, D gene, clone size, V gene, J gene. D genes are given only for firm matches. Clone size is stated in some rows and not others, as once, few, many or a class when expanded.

CASSESILLAVSYEQYF,TGCGCCAGCAGTGAGTCGATACTCCTAGCGGTCTCCTACGAGCAGTACTTC,TRBD2,many,TRBV10-2,TRBJ2-7
CSARAFAGANTGELFF,TGCAGTGCTAGGGCTTTTGCGGGAGCAAACACCGGGGAGCTGTTTTTT,TRBD2,many,TRBV20-1,TRBJ2-2
CASSRNTEAFF,TGTGCCAGCAGCCGAAACACTGAAGCTTTCTTT,.,many,TRBV12-3/TRBV12-4,TRBJ1-1
CASTSRLAPSGSNEQFF,TGTGCCAGCACCAGCAGACTAGCCCCTTCTGGGAGCAATGAGCAGTTCTTC,TRBD2,many,TRBV12-3/TRBV12-4,TRBJ2-1
CASSLVVQGTQETQYF,TGTGCCAGCAGTTTAGTCGTCCAGGGGACCCAAGAGACCCAGTACTTC,.,many,TRBV28,TRBJ2-5
CASSLVASRLALQETQYF,TGTGCCAGCAGCTTAGTGGCTTCCCGACTAGCGCTTCAAGAGACCCAGTACTTC,TRBD2,many,TRBV7-8,TRBJ2-5
CASSEIAGRGDTQYF,TGTGCCAGCAGCGAGATAGCGGGGAGGGGAGATACGCAGTATTTT,TRBD2,many,TRBV7-2,TRBJ2-3
CASSPGTGDQPQHF,TGTGCCAGCAGCCCAGGCACAGGGGATCAGCCCCAGCATTTT,TRBD1,many,TRBV7-9,TRBJ1-5
CAFHDRGGTGELFF,TGTGCCTTCCACGACAGGGGAGGGACCGGGGAGCTGTTTTTT,.,many,TRBV30,TRBJ2-2
CSAVGQGARETQYF,TGCAGTGCGGTAGGACAGGGGGCGAGAGAGACCCAGTACTTC,TRBD1,many,TRBV20-1,TRBJ2-5
CSARDVQAAQETQYF,TGCAGTGCTAGAGATGTACAAGCAGCTCAAGAGACCCAGTACTTC,.,.,TRBV20-1,TRBJ2-5
CASSLGQGEWDTEAFF,TGTGCCAGCAGTTTGGGGCAGGGGGAATGGGACACTGAAGCTTTCTTT,TRBD1,many,TRBV28,TRBJ1-1
CAWSVGPNTEAFF,TGTGCCTGGAGTGTAGGGCCGAACACTGAAGCTTTCTTT,.,few,TRBV30,TRBJ1-1
CASSDNHYGYTF,TGTGCCAGCAGTGACAACCACTATGGCTACACCTTC,.,many,TRBV2,TRBJ1-2
CASSLGERVYEQYF,TGTGCCAGCAGCTTAGGGGAGAGAGTCTACGAGCAGTACTTC,.,many,TRBV7-8,TRBJ2-7
CAFRATSGCNEQFF,TGTGCCTTCCGAGCTACTAGCGGATGCAATGAGCAGTTCTTC,TRBD2,few,TRBV30,TRBJ2-1
CSASLGGRAVRMDTQYF,TGCAGTGCCTCCCTCGGCGGGAGGGCCGTACGCATGGATACGCAGTATTTT,TRBD2,few,TRBV20-1,TRBJ2-3
CASLGQGSIDEQFF,TGTGCCAGCTTGGGACAGGGAAGTATAGATGAGCAGTTCTTC,TRBD1,few,TRBV12-3/TRBV12-4,TRBJ2-1
CASSTENEKLFF,TGTGCCAGCAGTACAGAGAATGAAAAACTGTTTTTT,.,.,TRBV6-2/TRBV6-3,TRBJ1-4
CASSLGTSGHTGELFF,TGCGCCAGCAGCCTCGGGACTAGCGGACACACCGGGGAGCTGTTTTTT,TRBD2,many,TRBV5-1,TRBJ2-2
CASSLKGDREWGATDTQYF,TGTGCCAGCAGCCTAAAGGGGGACCGGGAGTGGGGTGCCACAGATACGCAGTATTTT,.,.,TRBV7-3,TRBJ2-3
CAWSFGGQSVTQYF,TGTGCCTGGAGCTTTGGGGGACAGTCCGTAACGCAGTACTTC,TRBD1,many,TRBV30,TRBJ2-7
CASSSRRQGEETQYF,TGTGCCAGCAGTTCTAGACGACAGGGTGAAGAGACCCAGTACTTC,TRBD1,many,TRBV12-3/TRBV12-4,TRBJ2-5
CASSLVAGTYNEQFF,TGTGCCAGCAGCTTGGTGGCAGGGACCTACAATGAGCAGTTCTTC,.,.,TRBV5-5,TRBJ2-1
CSARDGGRANLPLHF,TGCAGTGCTAGAGATGGGGGGAGGGCTAATTTACCCCTCCACTTT,.,.,TRBV20-1,TRBJ1-6
CASSAPGQLNTEAFF,TGTGCCAGCAGCGCTCCGGGACAGTTGAACACTGAAGCTTTCTTT,TRBD1,many,TRBV2,TRBJ1-1
CASNPMRTGGYGYTF,TGTGCCAGTAATCCCATGAGGACAGGGGGTTATGGCTACACCTTC,TRBD1,many,TRBV19,TRBJ1-2
CASSAAGTSTDTQYF,TGTGCCAGCAGCGCCGCAGGCACTAGCACAGATACGCAGTATTTT,.,many,TRBV11-2,TRBJ2-3
CSVTRGTSRYNEQFF,TGCAGCGTTACAAGGGGGACTAGCCGGTACAATGAGCAGTTCTTC,TRBD2,.,TRBV29-1,TRBJ2-1
CASSSPIGGLAGVSPYEQYF,TGTGCCAGCAGCTCACCAATCGGCGGACTAGCGGGAGTGAGTCCCTACGAGCAGTACTTC,TRBD2,few,TRBV11-1,TRBJ2-7
CASSQHGTFRAYEQYF,TGCGCCAGCAGCCAACACGGGACATTCAGGGCCTACGAGCAGTACTTC,.,.,TRBV7-9,TRBJ2-7